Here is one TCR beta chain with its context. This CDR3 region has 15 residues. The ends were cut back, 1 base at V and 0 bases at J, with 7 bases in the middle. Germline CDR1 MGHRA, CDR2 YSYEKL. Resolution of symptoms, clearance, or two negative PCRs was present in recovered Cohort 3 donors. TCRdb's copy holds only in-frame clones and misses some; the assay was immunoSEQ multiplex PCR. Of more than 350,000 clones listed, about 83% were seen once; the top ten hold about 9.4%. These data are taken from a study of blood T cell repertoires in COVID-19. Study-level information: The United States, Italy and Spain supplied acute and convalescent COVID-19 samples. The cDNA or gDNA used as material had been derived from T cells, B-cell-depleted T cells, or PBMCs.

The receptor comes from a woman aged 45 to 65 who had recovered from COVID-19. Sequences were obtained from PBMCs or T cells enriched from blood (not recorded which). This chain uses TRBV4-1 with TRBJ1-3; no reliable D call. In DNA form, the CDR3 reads TGCGCCAGCAGCCAAGTCGGACTCTCTGGAAACACCATATATTTT. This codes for CASSQVGLSGNTIYF.